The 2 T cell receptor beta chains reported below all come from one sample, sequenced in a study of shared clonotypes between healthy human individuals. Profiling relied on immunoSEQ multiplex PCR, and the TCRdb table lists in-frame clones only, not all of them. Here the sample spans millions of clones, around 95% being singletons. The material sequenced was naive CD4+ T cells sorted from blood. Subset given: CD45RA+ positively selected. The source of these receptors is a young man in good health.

CDR3 region: CASSPAVTNSPLHF. In DNA form, the CDR3 reads TGTGCCAGCTCACCGGCAGTTACGAATTCACCCCTCCACTTT. The chain employs TRBV18 and TRBJ1-6; D unclear. Per germline, CDR1 KGHSH and CDR2 LQKENI. Trimming removed 3 bases at V and 7 bases at J, with 10 bases between. The CDR3 has 14 residues.

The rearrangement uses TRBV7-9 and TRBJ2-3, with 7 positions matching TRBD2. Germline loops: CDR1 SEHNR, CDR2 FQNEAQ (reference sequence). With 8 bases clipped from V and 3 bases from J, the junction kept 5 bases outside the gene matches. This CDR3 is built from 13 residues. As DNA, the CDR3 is TGTGCCAGCGAAGCGGGGAGTACAGATACGCAGTATTTT. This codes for CASEAGSTDTQYF.